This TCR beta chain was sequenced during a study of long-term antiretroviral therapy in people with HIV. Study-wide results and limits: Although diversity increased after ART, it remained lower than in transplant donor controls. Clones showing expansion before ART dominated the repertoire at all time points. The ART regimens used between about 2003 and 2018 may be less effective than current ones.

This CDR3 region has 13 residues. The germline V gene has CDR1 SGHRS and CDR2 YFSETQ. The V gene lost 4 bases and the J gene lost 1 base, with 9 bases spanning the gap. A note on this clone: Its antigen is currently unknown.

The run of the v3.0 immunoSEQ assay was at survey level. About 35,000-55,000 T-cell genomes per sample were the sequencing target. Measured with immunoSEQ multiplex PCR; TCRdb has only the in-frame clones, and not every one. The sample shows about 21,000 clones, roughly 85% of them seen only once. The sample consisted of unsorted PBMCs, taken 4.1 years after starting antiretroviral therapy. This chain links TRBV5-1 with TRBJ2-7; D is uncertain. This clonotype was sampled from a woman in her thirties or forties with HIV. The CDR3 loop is CASSGDESYEQYF. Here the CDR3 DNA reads TGCGCCAGCAGCGGGGATGAGTCCTACGAGCAGTACTTC. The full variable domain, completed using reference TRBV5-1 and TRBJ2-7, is KAGVTQTPRYLIKTRGQQVTLSCSPISGHRSVSWYQQTPGQGLQFLFEYFSETQRNKGNFPGRFSGRQFSNSRSEMNVSTLELGDSALYLCASSGDESYEQYFGPGTRLTVT.